This entry describes one TCR beta chain. Its antigen is unidentified. An end of the junction does not agree with germline; a read error may underlie this. The entry originates in a study of response to subunit inactivated influenza vaccine. General study findings and limits: After each seasonal influenza vaccination, few new T cells are recruited, the authors suggested.

Germline-derived CDR1 and CDR2 are SSHAT and FNYEAQ (reference sequence). This CDR3 region has 14 residues. One entry per CDR3 protein results from TCRdb running MiXCR on the RT-PCR reads. The table has more than 200,000 distinct CDR3 sequences, about 12% seen once. This clonotype originated in a man in his forties or fifties who received an inactivated influenza vaccine. The sequencing used non-naive T cells sorted from PBMCs, collected less than 15 days before vaccination. The chain is built from TRBV7-7 and TRBJ2-2; D remains ambiguous. The CDR3 sequence: CASSRNQNAGELFF. The CDR3 bases are TGTGCCAGCAGCCGAAACCAGAACGCCGGGGAGCTGTTTTTT.